This record covers a single T cell receptor beta chain. The data derive from a study of blood T cell repertoires in COVID-19. Study-level background: Material from acute and convalescent COVID-19 was sourced from the United States, Italy and Spain. PBMCs, B-cell-depleted T cells, or T cells were the source of the cDNA or gDNA that made up the material.

Under the authors' procedure: Reference gene primer amplification gave estimated nucleated cell counts. Clones were read by immunoSEQ multiplex PCR, and TCRdb kept only the in-frame ones, dropping some. That table is the source of V, J and clone size, and D and trimming were worked out from the DNA. This table has 200,000 to 300,000 clones, 70% to 85% appearing once. The sample comprised peripheral blood. The sequence derives from a man older than 75 with acute or convalescent COVID-19.

The CDR3 region is CASRESIYNSPLHF. CDR3 DNA sequence: TGTGCCAGCAGAGAGTCCATTTATAATTCACCCCTCCACTTT. The chain uses TRBV28 and TRBJ1-6; D is uncertain. Trimming stripped 6 bases from V and 4 bases from J, with 10 bases between. The germline V gene has CDR1 MDHEN and CDR2 SYDVKM. The CDR3 has 14 residues.